A single sample gave rise to the 21 T cell receptor beta chains below, sequenced in a study of blood T cells in healthy people across ages. Next came a second PCR, run for roughly 6 to 11 cycles, which used a sample-barcoded 5' primer along with a J-beta primer mix. TCRdb processed the 5' RACE reads anew with MiXCR; each CDR3 protein has one entry. Altogether 750,000 to 950,000 distinct CDR3 sequences are present, 25% to 35% being singletons, with the ten largest covering roughly a tenth. This same sample was also part of a study on T cells of mothers and their children.

The sequenced sample consisted of blood. All receptors derive from a woman between 40 and 50 years old in good health.

The DNA for the CDR3 is TGTGCCAGCAGCTCCCAGGGGATCAATCAGCCCCAGCATTTT. It is translated as CASSSQGINQPQHF. The chain carries TRBV7-2 and TRBJ1-5; D perhaps matches TRBD1 (6 bases). This CDR3 is 14 amino acids long. Looked up from germline, CDR1 is SGHTA and CDR2 is FQGNSA. Between the trimmed V and J ends, which lost 4 bases and 3 bases, there was a span of 10 bases. Based on the CDR3 plus reference TRBV7-2 and TRBJ1-5, the full variable domain is GAGVSQSPSNKVTEKGKDVELRCDPISGHTALYWYRQSLGQGLEFLIYFQGNSAPDKSGLPSDRFSAERTGGSVSTLTIQRTQQEDSAVYLCASSSQGINQPQHFGDGTRLSIL.

This clonotype has only a few counts. The V and J genes are TRBV20-1 and TRBJ2-3; TRBD1 matches 7 bases. The CDR3 spans 15 residues. Germline CDR1 reads DFQATT; CDR2 reads SNEGSKA (reference sequence). The J segment lost 3 bases and the V segment lost 6 bases, leaving 12 bases of the junction unmatched. The CDR3 loop is CSAHRQGSWTDTQYF. The CDR3 nucleotides read TGCAGTGCCCACCGACAGGGTAGTTGGACAGATACGCAGTATTTT.

About this clonotype: The junction and the germline gene differ at one end; a read error may be behind it. CDR3 in DNA: TGTGCCGGCAGTTCAGTCCTGAGAGCGGGGGGGCCTGGCGAGCAGTACTTC. It specifies CAGSSVLRAGGPGEQYF. The rearrangement joins TRBV27 to TRBJ2-7, with TRBD2 identical over 10 bases. Germline V lookup: CDR1 MNHEY, CDR2 SMNVEV (reference sequence). This CDR3 is built from 17 residues.

This clonotype was seen at least ten times. The CDR3 DNA is TGTGCCAGCAGCTTAGACGGGGCGGCCACGCAGTATTTT. Its protein is CASSLDGAATQYF. V and J are TRBV7-2 and TRBJ2-3; D may match TRBD1 or TRBD2 (5 bases each). CDR3 length equals 13 residues. V was trimmed by 1 base and J by 9 bases, leaving 11 bases between them. Looked up from germline, CDR1 is SGHTA and CDR2 is FQGNSA.

This sequence joins TRBV7-2 and TRBJ1-2; D is uncertain. This CDR3 has 14 residues. Germline V gene lookup returns CDR1 SGHTA and CDR2 FQGNSA. V was trimmed by 1 base and J by 3 bases, leaving 9 bases between them. The CDR3 spells CASSLDGLYYGYTF. The CDR3 nucleotides are TGTGCCAGCAGCTTAGATGGGTTATACTATGGCTACACCTTC.

This clonotype was found once. Mismatch with germline at one junction end may stem from a read error. The rearrangement joins TRBV29-1 to TRBJ2-5; no firm D call. The germline gives CDR1 SQVTM, CDR2 ANQGSEA. The CDR3 sequence is 15 residues long. The CDR3 here is CSVRYLAETQETQDF. CDR3 in DNA: TGCAGCGTTCGTTATTTAGCAGAGACCCAAGAGACCCAGGACTTC.

The chain joins TRBV29-1 to TRBJ1-1; no clear D. The CDR3 totals 12 residues. Trimming shortened V by 4 bases and J by 4 bases, and 10 bases separated the two germline ends. Germline-derived CDR1 and CDR2 are SQVTM and ANQGSEA. CDR3 sequence: CSVVVDLTEAFF. Here the CDR3 DNA reads TGCAGCGTTGTCGTGGATCTCACTGAAGCTTTCTTT. The full variable domain, completed using reference TRBV29-1 and TRBJ1-1, is SAVISQKPSRDICQRGTSLTIQCQVDSQVTMMFWYRQQPGQSLTLIATANQGSEATYESGFVIDKFPISRPNLTFSTLTVSNMSPEDSSIYLCSVVVDLTEAFFGQGTRLTVV.

About this clonotype: The junction does not match germline at one end; this may be a read error. The rearrangement links TRBV7-2 to TRBJ2-5; 7 nucleotides align to TRBD1. In germline, CDR1 is SGHTA, CDR2 FQGNSA. This CDR3 spans 16 amino acids. The CDR3: CASSLSPTGFQGTQYF. Written as DNA, the CDR3 is TGTGCCAGCAGCTTATCCCCGACAGGGTTCCAAGGGACCCAGTACTTC.

J is TRBJ2-1 and V is TRBV20-1, with a tentative D call TRBD1 (7 bases). The J call could be wrong; TRBJ2-7 is a better fit for the DNA end. The CDR3 totals 15 residues. CDR1 is DFQATT, CDR2 SNEGSKA, per germline (reference sequence). The CDR3 here is CSATARGASYNEQYF. CDR3 in DNA: TGCAGTGCTACTGCCAGGGGGGCGTCCTACAATGAGCAGTACTTC.

On this clonotype: Given a much more abundant clone one base away, this may be a read error. This chain connects TRBV24-1 to TRBJ2-7; 8 bases are shared with TRBD1. Germline V lookup: CDR1 KGHDR, CDR2 SFDVKD. The J segment lost 7 bases and the V segment lost 3 bases, leaving 13 bases of the junction unmatched. The CDR3 has 16 residues. The CDR3 loop is CATSDATGERYNEQYF. The CDR3 DNA follows: TGTGCCACCAGTGATGCGACAGGGGAGAGGTACAATGAGCAGTACTTC.

This clonotype turned up a few times. The chain employs TRBV5-1 and TRBJ2-3; TRBD1 aligns across 10 bases. The CDR3 has 17 residues. The germline gives CDR1 SGHRS, CDR2 YFSETQ. The J segment lost 0 bases and the V segment lost 3 bases, leaving 7 bases of the junction unmatched. CDR3 sequence reads: CASSWTDRGLSTDTQYF. In DNA, the CDR3 is TGCGCCAGCAGCTGGACCGACAGGGGGCTTAGCACAGATACGCAGTATTTT.

A note on this clonotype: It may be a read error: a sequence one base away is much more abundant. The J gene is TRBJ2-5, the V gene TRBV29-1; 7 bases align to TRBD2. CDR3 length: 12 residues. The germline CDR1 and CDR2 sequences are SQVTM and ANQGSEA. V lost 6 bases, J lost 7 bases, and 8 bases stayed unmatched. This CDR3 is CSVGGARGTQYF. The CDR3 region has the DNA TGCAGCGTGGGAGGGGCGCGGGGGACCCAGTACTTC.

A few counts support this clonotype. This chain connects TRBV20-1 to TRBJ1-1; D unclear. Germline V CDR1 and CDR2: DFQATT, SNEGSKA (reference sequence). V lost 5 bases and J 1 base, leaving 14 bases between the germline ends. This CDR3 spans 14 amino acids. CDR3 nucleotide sequence: TGCAGTGCTCACAAGGGATTTGGGAACACTGAAGCTTTCTTT. Translating gives CSAHKGFGNTEAFF.

This clonotype came up a few times. The chain is built from TRBV7-2 and TRBJ2-4, with TRBD1 identical over 7 bases. With V trimmed by 3 bases and J by 8 bases, 1 base remained unmatched. Germline assignment: CDR1 SGHTA and CDR2 FQGNSA. The length of the CDR3 is 12 residues. DNA of the CDR3: TGTGCCAGCAGCTTCGGGACAGACATTCAGTACTTC. Its protein is CASSFGTDIQYF.

The chain employs TRBV20-1 and TRBJ2-1, with 12 bases fitting TRBD2. Germline values: CDR1 DFQATT, CDR2 SNEGSKA (reference sequence). This CDR3 comprises 14 residues. V shed 4 bases and J 6 bases; nucleotides not matched to a gene: 4. CDR3 protein: CSATTSGGCNEQFF. The CDR3 DNA is TGCAGTGCTACTACTAGCGGGGGGTGCAATGAGCAGTTCTTC.

This rearrangement joins TRBV2 to TRBJ2-3; D may correspond to TRBD1 or TRBD2 (5 bases each). Germline loops: CDR1 SNHLY, CDR2 FYNNEI. The V and J ends lost 8 bases and 5 bases respectively, with 17 bases between them. This CDR3 region has 14 residues. The CDR3 DNA follows: TGTGCCAGCGGAATTAGTGGGGGAAGAGATACGCAGTATTTT. Residues: CASGISGGRDTQYF.

This clonotype was counted ten times or more. V gene TRBV6-5 combines with J gene TRBJ2-7; D gene unclear. CDR1 MNHEY and CDR2 SVGAGI come from the germline V gene. The CDR3 consists of 14 residues. Between the trimmed V and J ends, which lost 2 bases and 3 bases, there was a span of 11 bases. CDR3 coding DNA: TGTGCCAGCAGTTACCAGGACCGGATCTACGAGCAGTACTTC. This encodes CASSYQDRIYEQYF.

The rearrangement uses TRBV6-2 or TRBV6-3 and TRBJ2-7; 9 nucleotides align to TRBD2. With 2 bases clipped from V and 3 bases from J, the junction kept 5 bases outside the gene matches. This CDR3 comprises 15 residues. Germline-derived CDR1 and CDR2 are MNHEY and SVGEGT. The CDR3 DNA is TGTGCCAGCAGTTACGATGATAGCGGGGGCTACGAGCAGTACTTC. It yields the protein CASSYDDSGGYEQYF.

This rearrangement joins TRBV6-1 to TRBJ1-4; D is ambiguous. V dropped 10 bases and J dropped 7 bases, with 19 bases sitting between them. Germline V gene data show CDR1 as MNHNS and CDR2 as SASEGT. There are 14 residues in the CDR3. CDR3 nucleotide sequence: TGTGCCACCAGCGGATTGGACGGTGGTGAAAAACTGTTTTTT. Its protein is CATSGLDGGEKLFF.

About this clonotype itself: This may come from a read error, since a much larger clone is one base off. The V gene is TRBV29-1, the J gene TRBJ2-7; D uncertain. Deletions cut 8 bases from V and 3 bases from J, with 14 bases between. The CDR3 runs 12 residues. Looked up from germline, CDR1 is SQVTM and CDR2 is ANQGSEA. CDR3 amino acids: CSCRTNSYEQYF. DNA of the CDR3: TGCAGCTGCAGGACCAATAGCTACGAGCAGTACTTC.

V and J are TRBV7-9 and TRBJ2-5, with 7 bases aligning to TRBD2. The J call may be wrong; the DNA end is better matched by TRBJ2-7. CDR1 is SEHNR and CDR2 is FQNEAQ in the germline V gene (reference sequence). CDR3 length equals 14 residues. CDR3 DNA sequence: TGTGCCAGCAGCTTCGTCGGACTAGTTGCCGAGCAGTACTTC. Amino acids: CASSFVGLVAEQYF.